These T cell receptor beta chains were read from a single sample in a study of blood T cell repertoires in COVID-19. The protocol was immunoSEQ multiplex PCR, while the TCRdb copy is restricted to in-frame clones and leaves out a portion. The profile shows fewer than 130,000 clones, less than 85% of them singletons. The sample comprised peripheral blood. These receptors came from an elderly woman with acute or convalescent COVID-19. Each CDR3 is given with its conserved first and last residue. The D gene is left open where the match is weak. Part of the rows lack a size; the others show once, few, many or a class for expanded clones.

clone_size,j_call,v_call,d_call,cdr3_aa,cdr3_nt
few,TRBJ1-3,TRBV4-3,-,CASSQGGSTSSGNTIYF,TGCGCCAGCAGCCAAGGAGGCAGTACGAGCTCTGGAAACACCATATATTTT
-,TRBJ2-1,TRBV6-5,-,CASSYSLVLNEQFF,TGTGCCAGCAGTTACTCCCTTGTTTTAAATGAGCAGTTCTTC
few,TRBJ1-2,TRBV7-9,-,CASSLEQQPHTF,TGTGCCAGCAGCTTAGAGCAACAGCCCCACACCTTC
once,TRBJ1-6,TRBV5-6,-,CASSLQGPPLHF,TGTGCCAGCAGCTTACAGGGTCCACCCCTCCACTTT
-,TRBJ2-1,TRBV6-2/TRBV6-3,TRBD2,CASSYAPAGTYNEQFF,TGTGCCAGCAGTTATGCCCCAGCGGGGACGTACAATGAGCAGTTCTTC
-,TRBJ1-1,TRBV19,-,CASSMRGNTEAFF,TGTGCCAGTAGTATGCGGGGGAACACTGAAGCTTTCTTT
-,TRBJ2-3,TRBV6-5,-,CASSPQGTDTQYF,TGTGCCAGCAGCCCCCAGGGGACAGATACGCAGTATTTT
-,TRBJ1-1,TRBV6-5,TRBD1,CASRQTTGGAFF,TGTGCCAGCAGACAAACGACAGGGGGAGCTTTCTTT
-,TRBJ2-1,TRBV7-2,TRBD1,CASSWGTGSYNEQFF,TGTGCCAGCAGCTGGGGGACAGGCTCCTACAATGAGCAGTTCTTC
-,TRBJ2-2,TRBV9,-,CASSKRTGELFF,TGTGCCAGCAGCAAGAGGACCGGGGAGCTGTTTTTT
-,TRBJ2-7,TRBV28,-,CASSLVLRDYEQYF,TGTGCCAGCAGTTTAGTCCTCCGGGACTACGAGCAGTACTTC
-,TRBJ1-5,TRBV7-2,-,CASSPTQGRTQHF,TGTGCCAGCAGCCCGACCCAGGGAAGAACCCAGCATTTT
-,TRBJ1-1,TRBV5-6,-,CASSLNMGSLQMNTEAFF,TGTGCCAGCAGCTTAAACATGGGGAGCTTACAGATGAACACTGAAGCTTTCTTT
-,TRBJ2-6,TRBV30,TRBD2,CAWSVGGAGANVLTF,TGTGCCTGGAGTGTTGGGGGGGCTGGGGCCAACGTCCTGACTTTC
-,TRBJ2-5,TRBV3-1/TRBV3-2,TRBD2,CASSRGSGHQETQYF,TGTGCCAGCAGCCGGGGTAGCGGGCACCAAGAGACCCAGTACTTC
few,TRBJ2-7,TRBV5-1,-,CASSFGQARAYEQYF,TGCGCCAGCAGCTTTGGGCAGGCGCGAGCCTACGAGCAGTACTTC
-,TRBJ2-2,TRBV7-8,-,CASSLEGDTGELFF,TGTGCCAGCAGCTTAGAAGGGGACACCGGGGAGCTGTTTTTT
-,TRBJ1-2,TRBV6-5,-,CASRAGTLFGYTF,TGTGCCAGCAGGGCCGGGACATTATTTGGCTACACCTTC
-,TRBJ1-2,TRBV10-3,TRBD1,CASQADRDRAGYGYTF,TGTGCCTCCCAGGCCGACCGGGACAGGGCGGGCTATGGCTACACCTTC
few,TRBJ2-7,TRBV7-9,-,CASGPPGSYEQYF,TGTGCCAGCGGCCCTCCGGGTTCCTACGAGCAGTACTTC
-,TRBJ1-4,TRBV7-2,-,CASTVATNEKLFF,TGTGCCAGCACTGTTGCAACTAATGAAAAACTGTTTTTT
-,TRBJ1-2,TRBV10-3,TRBD1,CAITAGDRGGYGYTF,TGTGCCATCACCGCGGGGGACAGGGGAGGGTATGGCTACACCTTC
-,TRBJ2-3,TRBV4-1,TRBD2,CASSRQTSGRTDTQYF,TGCGCCAGCAGCCGACAGACTAGCGGACGCACAGATACGCAGTATTTT
-,TRBJ2-3,TRBV28,TRBD2,CASSLFTASGTGTDTQYF,TGTGCCAGCAGTTTATTCACGGCTAGCGGGACTGGAACAGATACGCAGTATTTT
-,TRBJ2-3,TRBV2,TRBD2,CASSVVAGGTDTQYF,TGTGCCAGCAGTGTAGTAGCGGGAGGGACAGATACGCAGTATTTT
-,TRBJ2-7,TRBV9,-,CASSVPPGEQYF,TGTGCCAGCAGCGTACCACCCGGGGAGCAGTACTTC
-,TRBJ2-7,TRBV7-8,TRBD2,CASSLRRERGYEQYF,TGTGCCAGCAGCTTAAGGCGGGAGAGGGGCTACGAGCAGTACTTC
-,TRBJ2-7,TRBV7-6,TRBD1,CASSLVTGTDAYEQYF,TGTGCCAGCAGCTTAGTTACCGGGACAGATGCCTACGAGCAGTACTTC
few,TRBJ1-1,TRBV3-1/TRBV3-2,-,CASTPMRRNTEAFF,TGTGCCAGCACCCCTATGAGGAGGAACACTGAAGCTTTCTTT
-,TRBJ1-5,TRBV6-2/TRBV6-3,TRBD1,CASSYRDRGRQPQHF,TGTGCCAGCAGTTACAGGGACAGGGGGCGTCAGCCCCAGCATTTT
-,TRBJ1-4,TRBV18,TRBD1,CASSRTGTESEKLFF,TGTGCCAGCTCACGGACCGGGACAGAAAGCGAAAAACTGTTTTTT
-,TRBJ2-2,TRBV5-1,-,CASSWGDGASGELFF,TGCGCCAGCAGCTGGGGCGATGGGGCTTCCGGGGAGCTGTTTTTT
once,TRBJ1-5,TRBV27,-,CASSHRTGWTTPQHF,TGTGCCAGCAGCCACCGGACCGGGTGGACAACGCCCCAGCATTTT
-,TRBJ2-7,TRBV5-1,-,CASSLAGGRASYEQYF,TGCGCCAGCAGCTTGGCCGGGGGGCGGGCTTCCTACGAGCAGTACTTC
-,TRBJ1-4,TRBV18,-,CASSPPRGTATNEKLFF,TGTGCCAGCTCACCACCGCGGGGTACAGCAACTAATGAAAAACTGTTTTTT
-,TRBJ1-5,TRBV28,TRBD1,CASRPGQTIIGQPQHF,TGTGCCAGCAGGCCGGGACAGACCATAATAGGCCAGCCCCAGCATTTT
-,TRBJ2-3,TRBV6-2/TRBV6-3,TRBD2,CASSYSGSGSTDTQYF,TGTGCCAGCAGTTATAGCGGGAGTGGTAGCACAGATACGCAGTATTTT
once,TRBJ2-7,TRBV5-5,-,CASSSFLMSSYEQYF,TGTGCCAGCAGCTCATTTCTGATGAGCTCCTACGAGCAGTACTTC
-,TRBJ1-5,TRBV19,-,CASSKGRGSGLQPQHF,TGTGCCAGTAGTAAAGGGCGGGGTTCGGGACTTCAGCCCCAGCATTTT
once,TRBJ2-3,TRBV5-1,-,CASSMDKGTDTQYF,TGCGCCAGCAGCATGGACAAAGGCACAGATACGCAGTATTTT
-,TRBJ2-2,TRBV2,-,CASSGLAAFTGELFF,TGTGCCAGCAGTGGACTCGCGGCCTTCACCGGGGAGCTGTTTTTT
-,TRBJ2-5,TRBV20-1,-,CSASGATTPRETQYF,TGCAGTGCTAGTGGAGCAACCACTCCTCGGGAGACCCAGTACTTC
-,TRBJ2-1,TRBV19,-,CASSMGRDYNEQFF,TGTGCCAGTAGTATGGGCCGGGATTACAATGAGCAGTTCTTC
-,TRBJ1-2,TRBV7-9,-,CASSPLVANYGYTF,TGTGCCAGCAGCCCTCTTGTCGCTAACTATGGCTACACCTTC
-,TRBJ2-7,TRBV19,-,CASSGWASFVSSEQYF,TGTGCCAGTAGTGGATGGGCCTCCTTCGTCAGCAGCGAGCAGTACTTC
-,TRBJ2-7,TRBV10-3,TRBD1,CAINPGTDYEQYF,TGTGCCATCAATCCCGGGACAGACTACGAGCAGTACTTC
-,TRBJ2-2,TRBV9,-,CASSAEFLAFRTGELFF,TGTGCCAGCAGCGCCGAGTTCCTAGCTTTTCGCACCGGGGAGCTGTTTTTT